This T cell receptor beta chain was identified in a study of cytomegalovirus exposure and HLA in healthy donors. Study-wide findings and caveats: Analysis performed later found about 17,000 TCR beta sequences associated with HLA alleles at 0.05 false discovery rate. Cytomegalovirus-associated TCR beta chains were listed, numbering some 170. Presence/absence analyses rested on an assumption that sequencing depth was roughly uniform across donors. Sequence variants that were highly shared formed a cluster that was likely a sequencing artifact.

PCR employed 60 Vbeta and 13 Jbeta primers. The repertoire was sequenced with immunoSEQ multiplex PCR; TCRdb's copy has only in-frame clones and lacks some. Here the sample spans about 140,000 clones, 65% to 85% being singletons. Concerning this clone itself: Antigen: not known.

The germline V gene has CDR1 SGHTS and CDR2 YDEGEE. The ends were cut back, 0 bases at V and 7 bases at J, with 11 bases in the middle. The CDR3 sequence is 15 residues long. This chain connects TRBV5-8 to TRBJ1-6; the D is unclear. Sequenced sample: PBMCs. The sequence derives from a man in his forties or fifties in good health and CMV-seronegative. The CDR3 is CASSLGGNLNSPLHF. DNA of the CDR3: TGTGCCAGCAGCTTGGGAGGGAACCTAAATTCACCCCTCCACTTT.